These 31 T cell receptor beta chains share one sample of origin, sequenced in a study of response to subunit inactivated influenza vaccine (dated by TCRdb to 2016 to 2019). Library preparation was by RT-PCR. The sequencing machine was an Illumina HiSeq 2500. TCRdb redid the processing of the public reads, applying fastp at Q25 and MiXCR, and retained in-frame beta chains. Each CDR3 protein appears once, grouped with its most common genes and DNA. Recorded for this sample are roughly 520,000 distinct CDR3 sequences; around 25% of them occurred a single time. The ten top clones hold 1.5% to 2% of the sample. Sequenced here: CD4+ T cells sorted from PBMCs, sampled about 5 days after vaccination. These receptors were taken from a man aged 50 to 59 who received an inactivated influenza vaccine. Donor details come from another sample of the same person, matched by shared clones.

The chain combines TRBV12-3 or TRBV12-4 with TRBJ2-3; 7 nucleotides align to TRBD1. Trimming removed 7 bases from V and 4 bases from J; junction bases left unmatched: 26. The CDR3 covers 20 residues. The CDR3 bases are TGTGCCAGCACCCCGACGGTAGGGGGCGCCGGAGTGGTTAGCGCAGATACGCAGTATTTT. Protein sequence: CASTPTVGGAGVVSADTQYF.

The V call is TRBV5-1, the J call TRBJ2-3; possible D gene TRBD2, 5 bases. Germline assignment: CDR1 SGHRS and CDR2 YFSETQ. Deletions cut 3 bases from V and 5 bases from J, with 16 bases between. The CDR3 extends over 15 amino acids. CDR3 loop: CASSSFGTGKDTQYF. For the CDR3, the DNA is TGCGCCAGCAGCTCATTTGGTACGGGGAAAGATACGCAGTATTTT.

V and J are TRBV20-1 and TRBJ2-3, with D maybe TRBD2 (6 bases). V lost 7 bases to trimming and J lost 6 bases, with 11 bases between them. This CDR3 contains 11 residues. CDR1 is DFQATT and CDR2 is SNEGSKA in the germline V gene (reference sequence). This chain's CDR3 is CSGDSLDTQYF. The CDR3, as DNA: TGCAGTGGGGACTCCCTGGATACGCAGTATTTT.

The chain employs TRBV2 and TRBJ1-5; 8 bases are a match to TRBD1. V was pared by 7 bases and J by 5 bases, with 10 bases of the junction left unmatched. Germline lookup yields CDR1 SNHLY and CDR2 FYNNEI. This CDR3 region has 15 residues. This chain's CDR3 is CASISGQGGYQPQHF. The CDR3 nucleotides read TGTGCCAGCATTTCAGGACAGGGCGGTTATCAGCCCCAGCATTTT. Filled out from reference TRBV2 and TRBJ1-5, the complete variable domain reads EPEVTQTPSHQVTQMGQEVILRCVPISNHLYFYWYRQILGQKVEFLVSFYNNEISEKSEIFDDQFSVERPDGSNFTLKIRSTKLEDSAMYFCASISGQGGYQPQHFGDGTRLSIL.

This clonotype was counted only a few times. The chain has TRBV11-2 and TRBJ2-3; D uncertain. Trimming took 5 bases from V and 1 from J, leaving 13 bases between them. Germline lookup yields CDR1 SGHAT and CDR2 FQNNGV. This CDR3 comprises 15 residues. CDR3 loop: CASSQPGEGTDTQYF. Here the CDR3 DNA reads TGTGCCAGCAGCCAACCAGGAGAAGGCACAGATACGCAGTATTTT.

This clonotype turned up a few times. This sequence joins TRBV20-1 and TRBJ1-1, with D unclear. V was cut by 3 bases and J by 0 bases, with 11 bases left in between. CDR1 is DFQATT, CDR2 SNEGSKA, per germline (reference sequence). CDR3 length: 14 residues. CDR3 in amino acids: CSASRVLMNTEAFF. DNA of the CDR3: TGCAGTGCTAGTAGGGTTCTGATGAACACTGAAGCTTTCTTT.

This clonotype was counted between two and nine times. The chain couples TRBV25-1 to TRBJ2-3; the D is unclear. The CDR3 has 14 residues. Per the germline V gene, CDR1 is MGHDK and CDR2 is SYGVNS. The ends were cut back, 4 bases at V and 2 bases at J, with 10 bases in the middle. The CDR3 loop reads CASSATRTTDTQYF. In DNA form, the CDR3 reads TGTGCCAGCAGTGCCACCCGTACCACAGATACGCAGTATTTT.

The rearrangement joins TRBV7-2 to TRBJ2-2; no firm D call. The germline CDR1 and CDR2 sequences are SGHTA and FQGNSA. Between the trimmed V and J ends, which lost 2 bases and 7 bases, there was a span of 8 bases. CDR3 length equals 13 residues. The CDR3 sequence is CASSLLMGGELFF. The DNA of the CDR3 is TGTGCCAGCAGCTTATTGATGGGCGGGGAGCTGTTTTTT.

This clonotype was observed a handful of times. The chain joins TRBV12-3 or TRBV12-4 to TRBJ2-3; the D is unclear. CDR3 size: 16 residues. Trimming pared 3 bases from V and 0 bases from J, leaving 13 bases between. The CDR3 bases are TGTGCCAGCAGTTTTTTTGCGCCCAGGAGCACAGATACGCAGTATTTT. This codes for CASSFFAPRSTDTQYF.

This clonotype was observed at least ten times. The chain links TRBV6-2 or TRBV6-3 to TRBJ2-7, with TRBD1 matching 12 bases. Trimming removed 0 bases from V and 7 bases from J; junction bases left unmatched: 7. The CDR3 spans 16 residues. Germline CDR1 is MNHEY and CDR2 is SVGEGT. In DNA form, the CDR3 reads TGTGCCAGCAGTTACTCACCGGGACAGGGGGCGAAGGAGCAGTACTTC. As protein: CASSYSPGQGAKEQYF.

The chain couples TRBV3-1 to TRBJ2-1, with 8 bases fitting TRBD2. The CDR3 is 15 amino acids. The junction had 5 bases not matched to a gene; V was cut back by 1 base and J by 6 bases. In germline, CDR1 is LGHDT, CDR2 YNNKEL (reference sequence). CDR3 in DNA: TGTGCCAGCAGCCAAGGGGGGACTAGGGTCAATGAGCAGTTCTTC. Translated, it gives CASSQGGTRVNEQFF.

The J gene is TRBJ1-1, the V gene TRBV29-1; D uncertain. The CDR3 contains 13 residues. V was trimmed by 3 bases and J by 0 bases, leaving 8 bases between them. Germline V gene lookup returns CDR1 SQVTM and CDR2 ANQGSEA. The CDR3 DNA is TGCAGCGTTGAGCCAATAATGAACACTGAAGCTTTCTTT. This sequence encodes CSVEPIMNTEAFF.

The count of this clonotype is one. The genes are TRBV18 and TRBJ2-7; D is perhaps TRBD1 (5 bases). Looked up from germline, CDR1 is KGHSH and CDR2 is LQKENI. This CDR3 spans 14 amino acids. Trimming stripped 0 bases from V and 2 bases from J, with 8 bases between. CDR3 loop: CASSPPQGTYEQYF. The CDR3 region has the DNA TGTGCCAGCTCACCACCGCAGGGAACCTACGAGCAGTACTTC.

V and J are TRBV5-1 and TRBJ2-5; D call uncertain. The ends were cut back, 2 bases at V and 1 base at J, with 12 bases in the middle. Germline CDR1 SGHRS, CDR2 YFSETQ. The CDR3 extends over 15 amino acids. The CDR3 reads CASSFGPTRQETQYF. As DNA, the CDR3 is TGCGCCAGCAGCTTTGGACCAACCCGCCAAGAGACCCAGTACTTC.

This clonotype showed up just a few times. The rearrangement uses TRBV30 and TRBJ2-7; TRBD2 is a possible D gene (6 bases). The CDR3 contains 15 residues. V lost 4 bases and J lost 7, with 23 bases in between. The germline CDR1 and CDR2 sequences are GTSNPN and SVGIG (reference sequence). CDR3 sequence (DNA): TGTGCCTGGAAAAACTGGAGGGATCCGACGCGGGAGCAGTACTTC. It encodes CAWKNWRDPTREQYF.

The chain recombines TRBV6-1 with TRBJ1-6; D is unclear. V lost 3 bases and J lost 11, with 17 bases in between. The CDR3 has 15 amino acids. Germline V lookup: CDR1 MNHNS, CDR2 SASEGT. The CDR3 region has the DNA TGTGCCAGCAGTGAGACCCCCCCGTTTGGGACACCCCTCCACTTT. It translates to CASSETPPFGTPLHF.

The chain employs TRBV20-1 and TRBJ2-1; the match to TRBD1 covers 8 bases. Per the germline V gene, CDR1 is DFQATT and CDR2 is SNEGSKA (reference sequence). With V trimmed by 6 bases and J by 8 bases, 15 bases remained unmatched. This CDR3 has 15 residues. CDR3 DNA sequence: TGCAGTGCACAGGGGGGACATATTGTGGGAGATGAGCAGTTCTTC. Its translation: CSAQGGHIVGDEQFF.

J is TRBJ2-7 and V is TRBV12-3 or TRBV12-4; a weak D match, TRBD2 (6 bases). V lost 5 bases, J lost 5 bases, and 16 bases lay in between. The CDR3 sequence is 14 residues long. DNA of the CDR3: TGTGCCAGCAGTCGGGAGCTGGGGTCTGACGAGCAGTACTTC. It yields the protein CASSRELGSDEQYF.

CDR3 region: CASSHTSGTAYEQYF. CDR3 DNA sequence: TGTGCCAGCAGCCACACTAGCGGTACCGCCTACGAGCAGTACTTC. This chain uses TRBV3-1 with TRBJ2-7; TRBD2 matches 8 bases. Germline V gives CDR1 LGHDT, CDR2 YNNKEL (reference sequence). CDR3 length: 15 residues. The V segment lost 3 bases and the J segment 2 bases; nucleotides outside the gene matches: 6.

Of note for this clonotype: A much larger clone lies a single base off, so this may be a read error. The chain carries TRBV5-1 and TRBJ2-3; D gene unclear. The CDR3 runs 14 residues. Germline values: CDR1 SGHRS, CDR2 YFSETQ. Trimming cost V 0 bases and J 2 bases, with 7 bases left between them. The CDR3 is CASSLGWATDTQYF. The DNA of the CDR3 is TGCGCCAGCAGCTTGGGGTGGGCCACAGATACGCAGTATTTT.

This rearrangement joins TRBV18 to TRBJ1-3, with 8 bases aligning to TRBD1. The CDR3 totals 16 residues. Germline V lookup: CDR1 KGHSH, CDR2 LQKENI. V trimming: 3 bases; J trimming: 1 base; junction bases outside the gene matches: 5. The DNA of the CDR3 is TGTGCCAGCTCACCCGGACAGGGAATTTCTGGAAACACCATATATTTT. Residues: CASSPGQGISGNTIYF. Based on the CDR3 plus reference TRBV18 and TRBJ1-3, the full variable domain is NAGVMQNPRHLVRRRGQEARLRCSPMKGHSHVYWYRQLPEEGLKFMVYLQKENIIDESGMPKERFSAEFPKEGPSILRIQQVVRGDSAAYFCASSPGQGISGNTIYFGEGSWLTVV.

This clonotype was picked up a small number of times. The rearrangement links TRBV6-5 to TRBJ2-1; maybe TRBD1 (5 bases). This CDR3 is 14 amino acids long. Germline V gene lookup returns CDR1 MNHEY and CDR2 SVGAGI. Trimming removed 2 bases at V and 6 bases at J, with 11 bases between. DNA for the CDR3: TGTGCCAGCAGTTACCAGACAGTCTCCAATGAGCAGTTCTTC. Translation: CASSYQTVSNEQFF.

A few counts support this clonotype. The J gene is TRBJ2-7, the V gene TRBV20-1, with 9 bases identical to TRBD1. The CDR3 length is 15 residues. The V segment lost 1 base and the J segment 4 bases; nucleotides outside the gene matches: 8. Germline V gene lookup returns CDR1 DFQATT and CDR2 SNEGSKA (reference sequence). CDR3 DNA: TGCAGTGCTAGAGCTGAGACAGGGGGACCTTACGAGCAGTACTTC. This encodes CSARAETGGPYEQYF.

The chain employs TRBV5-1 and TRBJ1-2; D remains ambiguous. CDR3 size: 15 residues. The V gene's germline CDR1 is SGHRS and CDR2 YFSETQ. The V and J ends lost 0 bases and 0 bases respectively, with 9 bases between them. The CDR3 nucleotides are TGCGCCAGCAGCTTGGCATCAGGCCCTAACTATGGCTACACCTTC. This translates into CASSLASGPNYGYTF.

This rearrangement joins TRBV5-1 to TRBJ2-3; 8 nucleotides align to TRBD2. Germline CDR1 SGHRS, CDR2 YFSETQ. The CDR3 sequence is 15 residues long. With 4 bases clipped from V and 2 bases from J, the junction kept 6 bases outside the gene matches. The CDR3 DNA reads TGCGCCAGCAGCATAGCGGGGCCTATCACAGATACGCAGTATTTT. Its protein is CASSIAGPITDTQYF.

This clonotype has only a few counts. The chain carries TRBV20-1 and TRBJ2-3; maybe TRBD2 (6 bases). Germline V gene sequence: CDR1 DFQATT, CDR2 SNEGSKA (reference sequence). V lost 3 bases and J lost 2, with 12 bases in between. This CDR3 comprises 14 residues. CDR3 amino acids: CSASRETHTDTQYF. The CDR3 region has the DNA TGCAGTGCTAGTCGGGAGACACACACAGATACGCAGTATTTT.

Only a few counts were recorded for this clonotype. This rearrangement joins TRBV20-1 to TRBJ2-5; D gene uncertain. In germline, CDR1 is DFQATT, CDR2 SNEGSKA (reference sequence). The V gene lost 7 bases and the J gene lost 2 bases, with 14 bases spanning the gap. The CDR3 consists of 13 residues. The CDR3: CSVRTAAQETQYF. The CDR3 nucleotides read TGCAGTGTCCGGACGGCAGCTCAAGAGACCCAGTACTTC.

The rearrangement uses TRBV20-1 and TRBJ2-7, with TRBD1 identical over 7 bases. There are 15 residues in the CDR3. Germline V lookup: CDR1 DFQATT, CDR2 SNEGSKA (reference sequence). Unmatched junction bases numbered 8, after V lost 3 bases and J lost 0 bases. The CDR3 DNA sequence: TGCAGTGCTAGCCTCCCGGCAGGGGGCTCCTACGAGCAGTACTTC. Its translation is CSASLPAGGSYEQYF.

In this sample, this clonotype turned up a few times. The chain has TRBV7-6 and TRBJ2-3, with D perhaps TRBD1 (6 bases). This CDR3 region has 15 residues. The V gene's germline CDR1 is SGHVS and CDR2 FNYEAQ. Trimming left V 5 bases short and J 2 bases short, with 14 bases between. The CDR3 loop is CASSPQGGNTDTQYF. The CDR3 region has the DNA TGTGCCAGCAGCCCACAAGGGGGAAACACAGATACGCAGTATTTT.

The CDR3: CASKSGAESPYEQYF. As DNA, the CDR3 is TGCGCCAGTAAAAGCGGGGCAGAGAGTCCCTACGAGCAGTACTTC. The gene calls are TRBV5-1 and TRBJ2-7, with 7 positions matching TRBD2. The V and J ends lost 8 bases and 2 bases, in that order; junction bases with no gene match: 13. CDR1 and CDR2 from the germline V gene are SGHRS and YFSETQ. This CDR3 is built from 15 residues.

The DNA of the CDR3 is TGCGCCAGCAGCATGGACAGAGCCCAAGAGACCCAGTACTTC. This codes for CASSMDRAQETQYF. The chain joins TRBV5-1 to TRBJ2-5, with a possible D match to TRBD1 (6 bases). Trimming took off 4 bases at V and 1 base at J, with 11 bases between the two ends. CDR3 size: 14 residues. Germline V gene sequence: CDR1 SGHRS, CDR2 YFSETQ. The full variable domain, completed using reference TRBV5-1 and TRBJ2-5, is KAGVTQTPRYLIKTRGQQVTLSCSPISGHRSVSWYQQTPGQGLQFLFEYFSETQRNKGNFPGRFSGRQFSNSRSEMNVSTLELGDSALYLCASSMDRAQETQYFGPGTRLLVL.